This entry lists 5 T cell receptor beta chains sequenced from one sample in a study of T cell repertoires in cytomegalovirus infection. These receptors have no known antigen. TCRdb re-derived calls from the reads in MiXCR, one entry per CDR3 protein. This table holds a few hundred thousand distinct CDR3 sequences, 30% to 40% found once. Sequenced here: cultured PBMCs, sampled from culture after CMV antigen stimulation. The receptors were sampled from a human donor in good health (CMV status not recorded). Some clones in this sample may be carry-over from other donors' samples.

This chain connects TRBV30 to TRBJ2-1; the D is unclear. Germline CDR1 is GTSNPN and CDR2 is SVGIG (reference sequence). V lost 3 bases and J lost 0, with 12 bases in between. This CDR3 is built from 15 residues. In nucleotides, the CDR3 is TGTGCCTGGAGAGAGCCGGCCAGCTCCTACAATGAGCAGTTCTTC. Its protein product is CAWREPASSYNEQFF.

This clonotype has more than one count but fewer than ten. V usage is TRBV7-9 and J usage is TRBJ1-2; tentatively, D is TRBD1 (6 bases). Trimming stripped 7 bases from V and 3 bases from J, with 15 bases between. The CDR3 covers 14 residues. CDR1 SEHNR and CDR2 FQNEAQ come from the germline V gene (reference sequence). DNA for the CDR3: TGTGCCAGCAAAAAAAAACAGGGAGACTATGGCTACACCTTC. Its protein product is CASKKKQGDYGYTF.

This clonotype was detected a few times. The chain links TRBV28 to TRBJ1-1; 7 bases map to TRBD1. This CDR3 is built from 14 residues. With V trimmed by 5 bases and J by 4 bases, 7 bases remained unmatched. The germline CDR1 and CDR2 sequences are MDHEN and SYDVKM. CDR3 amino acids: CASSPRQGITEAFF. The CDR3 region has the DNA TGTGCCAGCAGTCCCCGACAGGGTATCACTGAAGCTTTCTTT.

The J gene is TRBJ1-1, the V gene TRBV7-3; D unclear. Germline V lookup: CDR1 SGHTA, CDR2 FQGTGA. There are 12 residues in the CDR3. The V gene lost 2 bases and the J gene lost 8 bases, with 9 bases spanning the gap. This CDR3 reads CASSLPGREAFF. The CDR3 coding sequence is TGTGCCAGCAGCTTACCAGGCCGCGAAGCTTTCTTT.

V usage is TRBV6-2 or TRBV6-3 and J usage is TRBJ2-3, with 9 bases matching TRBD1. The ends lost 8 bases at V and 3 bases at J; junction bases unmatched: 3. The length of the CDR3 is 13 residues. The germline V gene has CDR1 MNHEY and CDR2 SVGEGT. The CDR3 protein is CASGQGWTDTQYF. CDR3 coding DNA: TGTGCCAGCGGACAGGGGTGGACAGATACGCAGTATTTT.